This T cell receptor beta chain derives from a study of cytomegalovirus exposure and HLA in healthy donors. Study-wide background: The same platform used for the 600 to 750 first-cohort repertoires was also used for the 120 or so validation repertoires, as a later analysis reported.

This clone was picked up a small number of times. Its antigen is undetermined. Study findings and constraints: The authors listed roughly 150 TCR beta chains as cytomegalovirus-associated. In the approximately 130 validation repertoires, about 94% of cluster scores exceeded 0, per a later analysis. Rarity characterized most TCR sequences, yet some public TCRs appeared in many donors.

The CDR3 has 16 residues. The germline V gene encodes CDR1 MNHNS and CDR2 SASEGT. J was trimmed by 3 bases and V by 4 bases; bases with no gene match: 6. The assay was immunoSEQ multiplex PCR, and TCRdb's table has in-frame clones only and misses some. The repertoire holds over 100,000 clones, with 89% as singletons. The receptor was derived from a woman between 18 and 29 years old in good health and CMV-seronegative. The chain is built from TRBV6-1 and TRBJ2-7, with 13 bases matching TRBD2. Specimen: PBMCs. The CDR3, as DNA: TGTGCCAGCAGTGCGGGACTAGCGGGGTTAGGCTACGAGCAGTACTTC. It is translated as CASSAGLAGLGYEQYF.